This entry concerns a single T cell receptor beta chain. Its specificity is not known. Quantitative 5'-RACE with molecular barcodes generated TCR beta libraries. Using its own MiXCR run on the 5' RACE reads, TCRdb lists one record per CDR3 protein. The top ten clones hold roughly 23% of a sample with over 200,000 distinct CDR3 sequences, 10% of them seen once. The data belong to a study of CD8 T cells in ankylosing spondylitis. Whole-study results and caveats: Eight highly homologous variants formed a TCR beta motif that appeared characteristic of ankylosing spondylitis blood. Peripheral blood held disease-linked clones only at relatively low frequency, and these were CD8+. Reports say disease-linked clones showed up significantly more in matched ankylosing spondylitis synovial fluid.

The CDR3 loop spans 13 amino acids. Trimming pared 0 bases from V and 8 bases from J, leaving 11 bases between. The germline V gene encodes CDR1 SGHRS and CDR2 YFSETQ. The receptor was derived from a male donor with ankylosing spondylitis or in good health (not recorded which). Sequences were obtained from blood, either unsorted or a sorted T cell fraction (not recorded which). The chain uses TRBV5-1 and TRBJ1-2; D gene uncertain. In DNA, the CDR3 is TGCGCCAGCAGCTTGGAAAACCCCCCGGGCTACACCTTC. As protein: CASSLENPPGYTF.